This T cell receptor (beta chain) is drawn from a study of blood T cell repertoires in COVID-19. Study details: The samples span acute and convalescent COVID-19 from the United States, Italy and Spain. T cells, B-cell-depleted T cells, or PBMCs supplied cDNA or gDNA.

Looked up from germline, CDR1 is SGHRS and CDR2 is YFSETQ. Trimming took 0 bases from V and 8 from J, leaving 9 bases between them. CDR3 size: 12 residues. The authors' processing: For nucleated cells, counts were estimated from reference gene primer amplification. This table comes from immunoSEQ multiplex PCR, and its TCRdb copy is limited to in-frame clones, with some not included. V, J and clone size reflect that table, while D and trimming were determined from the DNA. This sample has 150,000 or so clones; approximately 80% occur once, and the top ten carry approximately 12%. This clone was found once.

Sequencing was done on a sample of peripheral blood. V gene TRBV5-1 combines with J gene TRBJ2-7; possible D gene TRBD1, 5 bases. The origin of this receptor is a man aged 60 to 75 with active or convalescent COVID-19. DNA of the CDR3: TGCGCCAGCAGCTTGGGTAGGGGAAAGCAGTACTTC. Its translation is CASSLGRGKQYF.